These T cell receptor beta chains were read from a single sample in a study of blood T cell repertoires in COVID-19. Repertoires were generated with immunoSEQ multiplex PCR, while TCRdb's copy carries only in-frame clones and drops some. The table shows some 48,000 clones, with approximately 90% occurring only once. The sequencing sample was made of peripheral blood. The receptors were gathered from a woman aged 80 or over with acute or convalescent COVID-19. Both conserved end residues are trimmed from each CDR3. Expanded clones get a size class; other rows say once, few or many, or leave the size out.

abundance: once
v_gene: TRBV24-1
CDR3aa: ATRDSLGTDTQY

abundance: NA
v_gene: TRBV7-2
CDR3aa: ASSLGRQDTYGYT

abundance: NA
v_gene: TRBV2
CDR3aa: ASSEFGQGTLVYGYT

abundance: NA
v_gene: TRBV7-9
CDR3aa: ASSLHGANTEAF

abundance: NA
v_gene: TRBV19
CDR3aa: ASKEGAVGANVLT

abundance: NA
v_gene: TRBV7-2
CDR3aa: ASSVKMTGSGYT

abundance: NA
v_gene: TRBV18
CDR3aa: ASSPAGTGVNQPQH

abundance: NA
v_gene: TRBV3-1/TRBV3-2
CDR3aa: ASSLPSGEQF

abundance: many
v_gene: TRBV10-1
CDR3aa: ASSEGTGANTEAF

abundance: NA
v_gene: TRBV14
CDR3aa: ASSQDVAGGRNEQF

abundance: NA
v_gene: TRBV2
CDR3aa: ASSAHGRQPYGYT

abundance: NA
v_gene: TRBV5-1
CDR3aa: ASSSDRVEGYT

abundance: NA
v_gene: TRBV10-3
CDR3aa: AISDGDGNTIY

abundance: once
v_gene: TRBV6-5
CDR3aa: ASSTIQGAGNTIY

abundance: NA
v_gene: TRBV6-5
CDR3aa: ASSYGTAQETQY

abundance: NA
v_gene: TRBV29-1
CDR3aa: SVERGYNEQF

abundance: NA
v_gene: TRBV6-6
CDR3aa: ASSPGLAGSETQY

abundance: NA
v_gene: TRBV6-1
CDR3aa: ASSERAGNNSPLH

abundance: NA
v_gene: TRBV5-5
CDR3aa: ASSLARDRDNYGYT

abundance: NA
v_gene: TRBV6-5
CDR3aa: ATNSLAGASETQY

abundance: NA
v_gene: TRBV6-5
CDR3aa: ASKGNSNQPQH

abundance: NA
v_gene: TRBV6-5
CDR3aa: ASSTDIRPPLH